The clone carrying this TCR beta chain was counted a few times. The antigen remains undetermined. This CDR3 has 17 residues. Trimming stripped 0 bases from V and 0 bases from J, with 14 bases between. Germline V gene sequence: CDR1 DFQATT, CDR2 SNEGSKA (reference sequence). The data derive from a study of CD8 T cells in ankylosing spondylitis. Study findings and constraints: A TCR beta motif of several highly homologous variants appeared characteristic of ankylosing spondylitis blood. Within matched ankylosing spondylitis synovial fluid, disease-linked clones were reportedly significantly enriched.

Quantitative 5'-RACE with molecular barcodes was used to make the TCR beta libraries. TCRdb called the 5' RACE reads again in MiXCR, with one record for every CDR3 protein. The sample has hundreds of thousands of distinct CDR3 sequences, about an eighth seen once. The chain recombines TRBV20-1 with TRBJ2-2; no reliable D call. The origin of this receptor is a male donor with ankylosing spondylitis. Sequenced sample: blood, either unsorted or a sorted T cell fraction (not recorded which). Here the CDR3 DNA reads TGCAGTGCTAGAGATTATACCCGGTCTTCGAACACCGGGGAGCTGTTTTTT. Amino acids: CSARDYTRSSNTGELFF.